Listed here are 24 T cell receptor beta chains from one sample, sequenced in a study of long-term antiretroviral therapy in people with HIV. The immunoSEQ assay was v3.0, run at survey level. Clones were sequenced by immunoSEQ multiplex PCR, and TCRdb holds only the in-frame ones, with some missing. The repertoire includes approximately 24,000 clones, 88% of them detected once, and about 5% sits in the top ten. Sequencing used unsorted PBMCs, obtained around 4.5 years after starting antiretroviral therapy. The origin of the receptors is a man under 40 with HIV.

The chain recombines TRBV2 with TRBJ2-6; 13 nucleotides agree with TRBD2. Germline lookup yields CDR1 SNHLY and CDR2 FYNNEI. The V and J ends lost 6 bases and 2 bases, in that order; junction bases with no gene match: 4. The CDR3 sequence is 17 residues long. The chain's CDR3 is CASSGTSGTPGANVLTF. The CDR3 DNA sequence: TGTGCCAGCAGCGGGACTAGCGGGACCCCTGGGGCCAACGTCCTGACTTTC.

The V call is TRBV7-9, the J call TRBJ1-3, with a weak D call TRBD1 (5 bases). With 5 bases removed from V and 3 bases from J, the gap between germline ends came to 17 bases. Germline CDR1 and CDR2: SEHNR and FQNEAQ (reference sequence). The CDR3 totals 16 residues. The CDR3 DNA is TGTGCCAGCAGCCTCGGCAGGGCCTATGGTGGAAACACCATATATTTT. Amino acids: CASSLGRAYGGNTIYF.

The rearrangement links TRBV9 to TRBJ2-1, with D maybe TRBD1 (6 bases). The germline CDR1 and CDR2 sequences are SGDLS and YYNGEE. V lost 1 base to trimming and J lost 8 bases, with 13 bases between them. This CDR3 spans 14 amino acids. CDR3 loop: CASSVNRVGDEQFF. The CDR3 nucleotides are TGTGCCAGCAGCGTAAACAGGGTGGGCGATGAGCAGTTCTTC.

Concerning this clone: At one end the junction does not follow the germline gene, possibly because of a read error. Here the CDR3 reads CASSLQGRDTEAFF. DNA for the CDR3: TGTGCTAGCAGCCTCCAAGGGAGGGACACTGAAGCTTTCTTT. The V and J genes are TRBV7-7 and TRBJ1-1; D unclear. Germline lookup yields CDR1 SSHAT and CDR2 FNYEAQ (reference sequence). The CDR3 totals 14 residues. The full variable domain, in which reference TRBV7-7 and TRBJ1-1 provide the parts outside the CDR3, is GAGVSQSPRYKVTKRGQDVTLRCDPISSHATLYWYQQALGQGPEFLTYFNYEAQPDKSGLPSDRFSAERPEGSISTLTIQRTEQRDSAMYRCASSLQGRDTEAFFGQGTRLTVV.

The chain carries TRBV18 and TRBJ2-2; the D gene is possibly TRBD2 (6 bases). V lost 2 bases to trimming and J lost 1 base, with 11 bases between them. The CDR3 is 16 residues long. CDR1 and CDR2 (germline): KGHSH, LQKENI. The CDR3 region has the DNA TGTGCCAGCTCACCATTGGCGGGGAAGAACACCGGGGAGCTGTTTTTT. Protein: CASSPLAGKNTGELFF.

CDR3: CASSLGGNYEQYF. Here the CDR3 DNA reads TGTGCCAGCAGCTTAGGGGGGAACTACGAGCAGTACTTC. The chain recombines TRBV7-3 with TRBJ2-7; possible D gene TRBD2, 6 bases. Trimming cost V 2 bases and J 3 bases, with 8 bases left between them. CDR1 is SGHTA and CDR2 is FQGTGA in the germline V gene. This CDR3 comprises 13 residues.

As DNA, the CDR3 is TGTGCCAGCAGCCCTTACCCCCTAGCGGGAGGATCTGAGCAGTTCTTC. Translation: CASSPYPLAGGSEQFF. The chain has TRBV9 and TRBJ2-1; TRBD2 matches at 11 bases. Germline loops: CDR1 SGDLS, CDR2 YYNGEE. The V and J ends lost 4 bases and 9 bases, in that order; junction bases with no gene match: 12. The CDR3 totals 16 residues.

The rearrangement joins TRBV20-1 to TRBJ2-3; the D gene could be TRBD1 or TRBD2 (5 bases each). This CDR3 spans 11 amino acids. The germline V gene has CDR1 DFQATT and CDR2 SNEGSKA (reference sequence). The CDR3 spells CSRGWGNTQYF. CDR3 bases: TGCAGCCGAGGTTGGGGGAATACGCAGTATTTT.

J is TRBJ2-2 and V is TRBV7-2, with D perhaps given as TRBD1 or TRBD2 (5 bases each). The germline V gene has CDR1 SGHTA and CDR2 FQGNSA. The CDR3 extends over 15 amino acids. V was clipped by 0 bases and J by 4 bases, with 9 bases between them. The CDR3 here is CASSLAPGATGELFF. The CDR3 nucleotides are TGTGCCAGCAGCTTAGCGCCCGGGGCCACCGGGGAGCTGTTTTTT.

This chain links TRBV15 with TRBJ1-5; D remains ambiguous. CDR1 LNHNV and CDR2 YYDKDF come from the germline V gene (reference sequence). V was shortened by 2 bases and J by 5 bases, with 4 bases between the two germline ends. The CDR3 runs 12 residues. CDR3: CATSRSDQPQHF. The CDR3 DNA sequence: TGTGCCACCAGCAGATCGGATCAGCCCCAGCATTTT.

The chain is built from TRBV11-3 and TRBJ2-3; D not certain. This CDR3 region has 12 residues. V was shortened by 5 bases and J by 2 bases, with 5 bases between the two germline ends. CDR1 is SGHNT, CDR2 YENEEA, per germline. The CDR3 coding sequence is TGTGCCAGCAGCCTCAACACAGATACGCAGTATTTT. This gives the protein CASSLNTDTQYF.

This chain links TRBV4-1 with TRBJ2-3, with no clear D. The V end was cut by 7 bases, the J end by 2 bases, with 13 bases between. The length of the CDR3 is 14 residues. Germline V gene sequence: CDR1 MGHRA, CDR2 YSYEKL. The CDR3 loop reads CASKTAHSTDTQYF. In DNA, the CDR3 is TGCGCCAGCAAGACGGCTCATTCCACAGATACGCAGTATTTT.

The rearrangement links TRBV27 to TRBJ2-7; D is unresolved. This CDR3 spans 16 amino acids. V was pared by 6 bases and J by 2 bases, with 20 bases between. Germline V gene sequence: CDR1 MNHEY, CDR2 SMNVEV (reference sequence). CDR3 DNA: TGTGCCAGCAGCCTGAAACCGGACCCGACAACCTACGAGCAGTACTTC. Its translation: CASSLKPDPTTYEQYF.

The V gene is TRBV7-8, the J gene TRBJ1-3; D call uncertain. Germline V lookup: CDR1 SGHVS, CDR2 FQNEAQ. The CDR3 runs to 16 residues. Trimming shortened V by 6 bases and J by 0 bases, and 15 bases separated the two germline ends. In DNA, the CDR3 is TGTGCCAGCAGGGATTCAAGGACCCTCTCTGGAAACACCATATATTTT. This sequence encodes CASRDSRTLSGNTIYF.

The rearrangement links TRBV11-3 to TRBJ2-1; the D gene could be TRBD1 or TRBD2 (5 bases each). The length of the CDR3 is 13 residues. Trimming removed 1 base at V and 11 bases at J, with 12 bases between. The V gene's germline CDR1 is SGHNT and CDR2 YENEEA. The CDR3: CASSLAAGTKQFF. The CDR3 DNA reads TGTGCCAGCAGCTTAGCCGCCGGGACCAAGCAGTTCTTC.

The rearrangement joins TRBV4-2 to TRBJ1-4, with D maybe TRBD1 (6 bases). V was clipped by 4 bases and J by 4 bases, with 10 bases between them. The germline gives CDR1 LGHNA, CDR2 YNFKEQ. The CDR3 extends over 14 amino acids. This CDR3 is CASSLDRFNEKLFF. The CDR3 DNA reads TGTGCCAGCAGCCTCGACAGGTTTAATGAAAAACTGTTTTTT.

CDR3 loop: CASSLGGGPRELFF. CDR3 DNA sequence: TGTGCCAGCAGCCTCGGGGGGGGGCCCCGGGAGCTGTTTTTT. The gene calls are TRBV7-6 and TRBJ2-2, with 8 nucleotides matching TRBD2. Trimming at V came to 5 bases and at J to 9 bases, leaving 8 bases not matched to a gene. Per the germline V gene, CDR1 is SGHVS and CDR2 is FNYEAQ. There are 14 residues in the CDR3.

The chain is built from TRBV30 and TRBJ1-1; D not resolved. The ends were cut back, 0 bases at V and 0 bases at J, with 17 bases in the middle. The CDR3 is made up of 17 amino acids. Germline-derived CDR1 and CDR2 are GTSNPN and SVGIG (reference sequence). DNA for the CDR3: TGTGCCTGGAGTGTTCCCCGCCCCCTGGGTGTGAACACTGAAGCTTTCTTT. Its translation is CAWSVPRPLGVNTEAFF. Combining the CDR3 with reference TRBV30 and TRBJ1-1 gives the whole variable domain SQTIHQWPATLVQPVGSPLSLECTVEGTSNPNLYWYRQAAGRGLQLLFYSVGIGQISSEVPQNLSASRPQDRQFILSSKKLLLSDSGFYLCAWSVPRPLGVNTEAFFGQGTRLTVV.

This clone was recorded a few times. The chain is built from TRBV11-2 and TRBJ1-5; D is unclear. The germline V gene has CDR1 SGHAT and CDR2 FQNNGV. This CDR3 spans 13 amino acids. V was clipped by 5 bases and J by 3 bases, with 8 bases between them. The CDR3 nucleotides are TGTGCCAGCAGCAGGGAGTTCAATCAGCCCCAGCATTTT. This gives the protein CASSREFNQPQHF.

J is TRBJ2-2 and V is TRBV2; the D gene is possibly TRBD2 (5 bases). Germline CDR1 SNHLY, CDR2 FYNNEI. The V end was cut by 7 bases, the J end by 2 bases, with 11 bases between. CDR3 length equals 14 residues. CDR3 sequence (DNA): TGTGCCAGCACCCAGCGGTCAAACACCGGGGAGCTGTTTTTT. Amino acid sequence: CASTQRSNTGELFF.

This clone has just one count. This rearrangement joins TRBV9 to TRBJ1-3; tentatively, D is TRBD1 (5 bases). This CDR3 region has 16 residues. Germline loops: CDR1 SGDLS, CDR2 YYNGEE. Trimming shortened V by 2 bases and J by 2 bases, and 14 bases separated the two germline ends. The CDR3 loop is CASSVAGIETGNTIYF. CDR3 DNA: TGTGCCAGCAGCGTCGCAGGGATCGAAACTGGAAACACCATATATTTT.

The V gene is TRBV11-2, the J gene TRBJ2-7; TRBD2 matches 9 bases. Germline lookup yields CDR1 SGHAT and CDR2 FQNNGV. V was clipped by 4 bases and J by 4 bases; unmatched bases: 8. CDR3 size: 15 residues. CDR3 sequence reads: CASSSPTSGGYEQYF. In DNA form, the CDR3 reads TGTGCCAGCAGCTCCCCGACTAGCGGAGGATACGAGCAGTACTTC.

The chain recombines TRBV11-2 with TRBJ2-3; TRBD2 is a possible D gene (6 bases). Deletions cut 3 bases from V and 2 bases from J, with 18 bases between. The CDR3 loop spans 17 amino acids. CDR1 is SGHAT and CDR2 is FQNNGV in the germline V gene. The CDR3 sequence: CASSFLAVGGDTDTQYF. The CDR3 bases are TGTGCCAGCAGCTTTTTGGCTGTGGGGGGAGACACAGATACGCAGTATTTT.

The rearrangement joins TRBV6-6 to TRBJ2-7, with no clear D. Between the trimmed V and J ends, which lost 0 bases and 4 bases, there was a span of 10 bases. CDR1 is MNHNY, CDR2 SVGAGI, per germline (reference sequence). There are 14 residues in the CDR3. The CDR3 loop is CASSYSSTSYEQYF. The DNA of the CDR3 is TGTGCCAGCAGTTACTCGTCCACCAGTTACGAGCAGTACTTC.